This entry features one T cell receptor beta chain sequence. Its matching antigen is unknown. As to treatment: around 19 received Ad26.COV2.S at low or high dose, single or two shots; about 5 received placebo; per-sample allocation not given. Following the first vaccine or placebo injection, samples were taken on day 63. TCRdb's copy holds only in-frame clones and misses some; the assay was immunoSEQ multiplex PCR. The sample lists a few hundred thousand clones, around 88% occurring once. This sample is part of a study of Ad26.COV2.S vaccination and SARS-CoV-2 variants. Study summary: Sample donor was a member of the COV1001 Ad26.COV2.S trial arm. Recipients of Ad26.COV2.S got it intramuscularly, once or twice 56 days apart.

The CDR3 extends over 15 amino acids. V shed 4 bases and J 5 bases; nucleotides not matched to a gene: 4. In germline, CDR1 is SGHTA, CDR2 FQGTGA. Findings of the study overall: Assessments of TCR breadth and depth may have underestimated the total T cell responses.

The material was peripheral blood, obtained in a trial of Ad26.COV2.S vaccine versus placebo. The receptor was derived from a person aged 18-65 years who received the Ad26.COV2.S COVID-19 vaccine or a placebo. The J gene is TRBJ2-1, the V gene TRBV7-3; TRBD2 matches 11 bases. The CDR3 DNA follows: TGTGCCAGCAGCTCCGGGACTAGCGGCCACAATGAGCAGTTCTTC. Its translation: CASSSGTSGHNEQFF.